These T cell receptor beta chains were read from a single sample in a study of identical twins. TCRdb analysed the 5' RACE reads with MiXCR anew, one entry per CDR3 protein. The sample includes about 530,000 distinct CDR3 sequences, about a fifth of them seen just once. This sample also appeared in a second study, on yellow fever vaccine responses in identical twins.

Sequencing was done on a sample of CD4+ T cells sorted from blood. These receptors came from a woman aged 18-35 years in good health. The CDR3 runs from the conserved cysteine through the conserved F or W. D genes are given only for firm matches. The size entry is marked missing in some rows and otherwise reads once, few, many or a size class.

V	J	D	size	DNA	CDR3
TRBV7-8	TRBJ2-1	.	.	TGTGCCAGCAGCTTAGGCCCTGAGAATATAGGTCCCTACAATGAGCAGTTCTTC	CASSLGPENIGPYNEQFF
TRBV5-1	TRBJ2-7	TRBD2	.	TGCGCCAGCAGCTCGACTAGCGGGACGTACGAGCAGTACTTC	CASSSTSGTYEQYF
TRBV2	TRBJ2-1	.	.	TGTGCCAGCACAGGGGTCTATGAGCAGTTCTTC	CASTGVYEQFF
TRBV7-9	TRBJ2-1	.	many	TGTGCCAGCAGCAACGAAGATGAGCAGTTCTTC	CASSNEDEQFF
TRBV11-2	TRBJ1-2	.	few	TGTGCCAGCAGCTTAGGGTCAGCCTGGACCTTC	CASSLGSAWTF
TRBV18	TRBJ2-2	.	many	TGTGCCAGCTCACCAGTAAGATTGAACACCGGGGAGCTGTTTTTT	CASSPVRLNTGELFF
TRBV11-2	TRBJ2-1	TRBD2	.	TGTGCCAGCAGTTCCACCTACACTAGCGGGAGGGCCTTTGAGCAGTTCTTC	CASSSTYTSGRAFEQFF
TRBV20-1	TRBJ2-4	TRBD2	few	TGCAGTGCTAGCAAATACGGGACTAGCGGGAGTATGGGAAACATTCAGTACTTC	CSASKYGTSGSMGNIQYF
TRBV12-3/TRBV12-4	TRBJ2-2	.	.	TGTGCCAGCAGTTTAGACACGGGGTACACCGGGGAGCTGTTTTTT	CASSLDTGYTGELFF
TRBV7-9	TRBJ2-1	.	few	TGTGCCAGCAGCCACGCGACCTACAATGAGCAGTTCTTC	CASSHATYNEQFF
TRBV5-1	TRBJ1-3	.	few	TGCGCCAGCAGCTTAGATGGCCACGGAAACACCATATATTTT	CASSLDGHGNTIYF
TRBV19	TRBJ2-1	.	.	TGTGCCAGCCAGGCCTCCTACAATGAGCAGTTCTTC	CASQASYNEQFF
TRBV7-8	TRBJ2-6	.	.	TGTGCCAGCAGGCGATGGGAGGGGGGGACCGGGGCCAACGTCCTGACTTTC	CASRRWEGGTGANVLTF
TRBV4-2	TRBJ2-1	TRBD2	.	TGTGCCAGCAGCCAAGGGGCGGGAGTTACTGATAATGAGCAGTTCTTC	CASSQGAGVTDNEQFF
TRBV11-1	TRBJ2-7	TRBD1	.	TGTGCCAGCAGCCAACTACAGGGGAAGCGAAACGCTAGCTCCTACGAGCAGTACTTC	CASSQLQGKRNASSYEQYF
TRBV20-1	TRBJ2-2	.	.	TGCAGTGCTAGAGTTACAGGAAGGGAGCTGTTTTTT	CSARVTGRELFF
TRBV3-1	TRBJ2-7	.	few	TGTGCCAGCAGCCCCAGCCGTGACGGAACCTACGAGCAGTACTTC	CASSPSRDGTYEQYF
TRBV5-5	TRBJ2-3	TRBD1	few	TGTGCCAGCCTTACAGGGGGGAGTGGGGATACGCAGTATTTT	CASLTGGSGDTQYF
TRBV14	TRBJ1-3	.	few	TGTGCCAGCAGCCTAAGACAGAGTGGAAACACCATATATTTT	CASSLRQSGNTIYF
TRBV5-1	TRBJ2-3	TRBD2	.	TGCGCCAGCAGCACGCTACTAGCGGGTGGGACAGATACGCAGTATTTT	CASSTLLAGGTDTQYF
TRBV10-3	TRBJ1-2	TRBD1	few	TGTGCCATCAGTGAGTCCGGGACAGGAACCCTCCTTAGGTATGGCTACACCTTC	CAISESGTGTLLRYGYTF
TRBV5-1	TRBJ2-1	.	many	TGCGCCAGCAGCCAGTGGCTCCTCTCACAGGCGAATTACAATGAGCAGTTCTTC	CASSQWLLSQANYNEQFF
TRBV7-2	TRBJ2-5	TRBD2	many	TGTGCCAGCAGCTTACAGGGACTAGCCGGCCCTGAGACCCAGTACTTC	CASSLQGLAGPETQYF
TRBV7-3	TRBJ2-7	.	.	TGTGCCAGCAGCTTAGGGCCGGACTACGAGCAGTACTTC	CASSLGPDYEQYF
TRBV19	TRBJ1-2	TRBD1	few	TGTGCCAGTAGTACTACCGGGACAGGGCGCTATGGCTACACCTTC	CASSTTGTGRYGYTF
TRBV7-2	TRBJ2-7	TRBD1	.	TGTGCCAGCAGCCCATCCGGGACAGGATCCTACGAGCAGTACTTC	CASSPSGTGSYEQYF
TRBV7-7	TRBJ2-5	.	.	TGTGCCAGCAGACCACTTGGGGGGGCGAAGTCACCTCAAGAGACCCAGTACTTC	CASRPLGGAKSPQETQYF
TRBV7-9	TRBJ2-7	TRBD2	few	TGTGCCAGCAGCACACACTCGGGCGGACTAGATTACGAGCAGTACTTC	CASSTHSGGLDYEQYF
TRBV5-1	TRBJ1-5	.	few	TGCGCCAGCAGCTTGGAAGGGAAGGGCAATCAGCCCCAGCATTTT	CASSLEGKGNQPQHF
TRBV12-3/TRBV12-4	TRBJ1-1	TRBD1	.	TGTGCCAGCATCCGGAACAGGGGACGCGCTTTCTTT	CASIRNRGRAFF
TRBV20-1	TRBJ2-3	.	.	TGCAGTGCTAGAGCCGTCTCAGATACGCAGTATTTT	CSARAVSDTQYF
TRBV11-3	TRBJ2-1	TRBD2	.	TGTGCCAGCAGCTTAGAACTAGCGGGAGACAATGAGCAGTTCTTC	CASSLELAGDNEQFF
TRBV29-1	TRBJ1-4	.	.	TGCAGCGCCCATCGGGATGAAAAACTGTTTTTT	CSAHRDEKLFF
TRBV2	TRBJ2-7	TRBD2	once	TGTGCCAGCACCAGGGGACTAGCGGGAATTGGCTACGAGCAGTACTTC	CASTRGLAGIGYEQYF
TRBV27	TRBJ2-1	.	many	TGTGCCAGCAGTTTAGATTGGGGGTCCTACAATGAGCAGTTCTTC	CASSLDWGSYNEQFF
TRBV12-3/TRBV12-4	TRBJ2-7	TRBD1	.	TGTGCCAGCAGTAGCGCCGGGACAGGGTCCGAGCAGTACTTC	CASSSAGTGSEQYF
TRBV24-1	TRBJ1-2	.	.	TGTGCCACCAGTGATGGATCGCGAGGGGAGGTCGACTATGGCTACACCTTC	CATSDGSRGEVDYGYTF
TRBV12-3/TRBV12-4	TRBJ1-1	.	.	TGTGCCAGCAGTTTAGCGGTAACAGGGCGGATGGCTGAAGCTTTCTTT	CASSLAVTGRMAEAFF
TRBV27	TRBJ2-2	.	few	TGTGCCAGCAGTTTAGAGGGTAACCCCGGGGAGCTGTTTTTT	CASSLEGNPGELFF
TRBV2	TRBJ2-2	TRBD1	.	TGTGCCAGCAGCCAGGGACAGACCCACGAGGGGGGGGAGCTGTTTTTT	CASSQGQTHEGGELFF
TRBV29-1	TRBJ2-3	TRBD1	few	TGCAGCGTTGAGGGGGACAGGGTGCAAGATACGCAGTATTTT	CSVEGDRVQDTQYF
TRBV28	TRBJ2-5	.	.	TGTGCCAGCAGTTTCCAATTAGGGGGGATGGGACAACAAGAGACCCAGTACTTC	CASSFQLGGMGQQETQYF
TRBV2	TRBJ2-1	.	few	TGTGCCAGCAGTGTGGACCAGACGTCAAACAATGAGCAGTTCTTC	CASSVDQTSNNEQFF
TRBV15	TRBJ2-3	TRBD2	few	TGTGCCACCAGCAGAGGCAGCGGGGTGGTAGATACGCAGTATTTT	CATSRGSGVVDTQYF
TRBV20-1	TRBJ1-1	.	few	TGCAGTGCTAGAGATCAGGAGAACACTGAAGCTTTCTTT	CSARDQENTEAFF
TRBV20-1	TRBJ2-6	.	.	TGCAGTGCCGCACAGAGCTCTGGGGCCAACGTCCTGACTTTC	CSAAQSSGANVLTF
TRBV20-1	TRBJ2-2	TRBD2	.	TGCAGTGCTAGAGATCCTAGCGGGGCCACGGTCGCCACCGGGGAGCTGTTTTTT	CSARDPSGATVATGELFF
TRBV27	TRBJ1-1	.	.	TGTGCCAGCAGTTCAGGATTGAGTACTGAAGCTTTCTTT	CASSSGLSTEAFF
TRBV19	TRBJ2-2	TRBD1	.	TGTGCCAGCTTACGGACAGGGGAAACCGGGGAGCTGTTTTTT	CASLRTGETGELFF